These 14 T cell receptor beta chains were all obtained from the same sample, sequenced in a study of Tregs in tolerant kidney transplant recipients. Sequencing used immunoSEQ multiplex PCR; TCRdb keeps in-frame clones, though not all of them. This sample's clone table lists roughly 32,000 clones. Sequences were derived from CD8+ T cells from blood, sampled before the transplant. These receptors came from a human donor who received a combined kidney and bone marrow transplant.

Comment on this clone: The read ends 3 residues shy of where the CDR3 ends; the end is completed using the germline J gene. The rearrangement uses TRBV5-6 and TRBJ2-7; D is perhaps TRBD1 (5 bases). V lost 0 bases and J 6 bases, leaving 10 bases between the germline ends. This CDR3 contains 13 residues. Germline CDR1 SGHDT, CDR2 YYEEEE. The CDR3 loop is CASSLGTLFEQYF. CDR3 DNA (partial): TGTGCCAGCAGCTTGGGGACACTCTTCGAG.

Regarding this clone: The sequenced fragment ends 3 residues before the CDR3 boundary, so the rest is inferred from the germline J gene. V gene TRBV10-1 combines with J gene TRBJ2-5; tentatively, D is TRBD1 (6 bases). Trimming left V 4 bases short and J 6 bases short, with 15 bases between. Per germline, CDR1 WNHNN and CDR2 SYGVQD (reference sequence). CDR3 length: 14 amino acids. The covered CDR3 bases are TGCGCCAGCAGTGGTGAGGGGGTAGGAAAGACC. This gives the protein CASSGEGVGKT. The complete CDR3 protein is CASSGEGVGKTQYF.

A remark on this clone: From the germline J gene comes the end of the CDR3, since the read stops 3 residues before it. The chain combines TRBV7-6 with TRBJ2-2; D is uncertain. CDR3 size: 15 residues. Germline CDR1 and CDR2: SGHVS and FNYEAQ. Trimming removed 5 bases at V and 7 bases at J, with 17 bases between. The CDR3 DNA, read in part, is TGTGCCAGCAGCCTCCTAATTGAGCCAAGCGGGGAG. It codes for CASSLLIEPSGE. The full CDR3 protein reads CASSLLIEPSGELFF. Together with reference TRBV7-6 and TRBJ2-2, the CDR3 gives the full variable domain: GAGVSQSPRYKVTKRGQDVALRCDPISGHVSLYWYRQALGQGPEFLTYFNYEAQQDKSGLPNDRFSAERPEGSISTLTIQRTEQRDSAMYRCASSLLIEPSGELFFGEGSRLTVL.

The CDR3 bases that were read are TGTGCCAGTAGTTCGACAGGAGAAGCAGATACG. Its translation is CASSSTGEADT. The CDR3 in its entirety is CASSSTGEADTQYF. The chain links TRBV19 to TRBJ2-3; maybe TRBD1 (6 bases). Read sequence stops 3 residues before the CDR3 end, and the germline J gene provides the missing end. The germline CDR1 and CDR2 sequences are LNHDA and SQIVND (reference sequence). This CDR3 region has 14 residues. Trimming left V 5 bases short and J 4 bases short, with 13 bases between.

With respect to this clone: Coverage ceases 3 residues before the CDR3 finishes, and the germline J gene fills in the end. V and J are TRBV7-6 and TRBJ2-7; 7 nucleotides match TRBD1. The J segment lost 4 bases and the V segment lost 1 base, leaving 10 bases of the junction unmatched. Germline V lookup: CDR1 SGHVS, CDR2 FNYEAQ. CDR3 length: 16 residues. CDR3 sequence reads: CASSLVEGQTQYEQYF. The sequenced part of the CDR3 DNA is TGTGCCAGCAGCTTAGTTGAGGGACAGACCCAATACGAG.

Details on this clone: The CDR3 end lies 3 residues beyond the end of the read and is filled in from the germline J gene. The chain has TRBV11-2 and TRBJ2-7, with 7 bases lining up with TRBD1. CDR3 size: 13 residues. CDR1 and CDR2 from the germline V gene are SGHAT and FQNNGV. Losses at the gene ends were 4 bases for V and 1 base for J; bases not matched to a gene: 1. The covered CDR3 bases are TGTGCCAGCAGCTGGGACAGTTCCTACGAG. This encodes CASSWDSSYE. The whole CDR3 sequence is CASSWDSSYEQYF. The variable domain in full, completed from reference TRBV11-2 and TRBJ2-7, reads EAGVAQSPRYKIIEKRQSVAFWCNPISGHATLYWYQQILGQGPKLLIQFQNNGVVDDSQLPKDRFSAERLKGVDSTLKIQPAKLEDSAVYLCASSWDSSYEQYFGPGTRLTVT.

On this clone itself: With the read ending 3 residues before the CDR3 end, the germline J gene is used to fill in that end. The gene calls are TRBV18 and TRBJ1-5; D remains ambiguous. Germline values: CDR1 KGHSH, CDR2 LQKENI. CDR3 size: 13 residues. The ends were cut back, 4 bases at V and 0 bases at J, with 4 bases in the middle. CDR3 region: CASSLYSNQPQHF. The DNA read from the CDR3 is TGTGCCAGCTCACTTTATAGCAATCAGCCC.

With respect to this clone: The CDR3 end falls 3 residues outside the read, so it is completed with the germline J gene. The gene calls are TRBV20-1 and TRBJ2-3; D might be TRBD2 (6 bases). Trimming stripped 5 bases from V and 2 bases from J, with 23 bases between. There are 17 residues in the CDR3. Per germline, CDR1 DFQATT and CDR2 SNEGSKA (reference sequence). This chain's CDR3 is CSAQTWDFRLYTDTQYF. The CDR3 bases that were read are TGCAGTGCTCAGACCTGGGACTTCCGCTTATACACAGATACG.

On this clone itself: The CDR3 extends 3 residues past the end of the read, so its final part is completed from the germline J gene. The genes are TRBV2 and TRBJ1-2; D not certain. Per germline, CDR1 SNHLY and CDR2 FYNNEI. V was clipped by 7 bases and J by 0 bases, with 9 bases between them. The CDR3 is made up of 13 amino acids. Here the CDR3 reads CASNGISNYGYTF. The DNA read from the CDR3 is TGTGCCAGCAATGGCATCTCTAACTATGGC.

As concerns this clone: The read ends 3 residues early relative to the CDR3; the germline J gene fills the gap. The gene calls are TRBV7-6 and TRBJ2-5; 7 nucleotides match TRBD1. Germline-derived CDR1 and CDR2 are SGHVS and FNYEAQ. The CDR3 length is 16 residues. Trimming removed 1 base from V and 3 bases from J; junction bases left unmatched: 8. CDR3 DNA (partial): TGTGCCAGCAGCTTAGGCCCGTGGGACAGAAAAGAGACC. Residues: CASSLGPWDRKET. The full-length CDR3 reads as CASSLGPWDRKETQYF.

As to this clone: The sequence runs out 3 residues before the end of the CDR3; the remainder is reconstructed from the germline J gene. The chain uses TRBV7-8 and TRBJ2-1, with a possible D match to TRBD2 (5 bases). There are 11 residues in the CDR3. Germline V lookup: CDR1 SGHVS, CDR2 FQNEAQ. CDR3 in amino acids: CASGSDNEQFF. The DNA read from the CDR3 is TGTGCGTCGGGGTCTGACAATGAG.

The CDR3 reads CASSTLTGWDTQYF. CDR3 DNA, as far as it was read: TGTGCCAGCAGCACCCTGACTGGATGGGATACG. The chain joins TRBV7-2 to TRBJ2-3; D is undetermined. The read ends 3 residues before the CDR3 terminus; that terminus is restored from the germline J gene. CDR3 length equals 14 residues. Deletions cut 5 bases from V and 6 bases from J, with 15 bases between. Germline values: CDR1 SGHTA, CDR2 FQGNSA.

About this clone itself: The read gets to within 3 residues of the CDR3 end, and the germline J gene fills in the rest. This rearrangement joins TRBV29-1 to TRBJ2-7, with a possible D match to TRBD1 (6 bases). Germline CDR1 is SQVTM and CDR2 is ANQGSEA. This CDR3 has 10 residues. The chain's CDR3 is CAGEGDEQYF. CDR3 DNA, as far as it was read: TGCGCCGGAGAGGGGGACGAG.

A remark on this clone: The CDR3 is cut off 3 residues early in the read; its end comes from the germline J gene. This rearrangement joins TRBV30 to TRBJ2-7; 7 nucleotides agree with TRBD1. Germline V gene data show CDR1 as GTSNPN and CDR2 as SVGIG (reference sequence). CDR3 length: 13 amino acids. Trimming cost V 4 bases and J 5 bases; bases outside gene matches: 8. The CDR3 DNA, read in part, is TGTGCCTGGATGGGGGCAGGGGGACACGAG. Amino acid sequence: CAWMGAGGHE. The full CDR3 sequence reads CAWMGAGGHEQYF.